This T cell receptor (beta chain) was sequenced for a study of blood T cells in healthy people across ages. Study-wide points: Among T cells, TCR beta diversity per million cells dropped roughly linearly as age rose.

CDR3 length: 16 amino acids. V lost 8 bases to trimming and J lost 13 bases; unmatched junction nucleotides: 23. Staff drew 9 to 10 milliliters of peripheral blood from each donor. Primers used in a second PCR of roughly 6 to 11 cycles were a sample-barcoded 5' primer and a J-beta primer mix. The template-switch adaptor, which had 12 random nucleotides, put a tag on each cDNA molecule. TCRdb ran MiXCR on the 5' RACE reads and lists one entry per CDR3 protein. The table lists under 2,000,000 distinct CDR3 sequences, roughly 49% of them singletons. Of note for this clonotype: The antigen is not known.

This TCR derives from a woman aged 40 to 50 in good health. The sample comprised blood. The rearrangement uses TRBV12-3 or TRBV12-4 and TRBJ2-5, with 9 bases that match TRBD1. CDR3 DNA: TGTGCCAGCTCACCTCTCCCGGGACAGGGCGGCTACGAGCGGTACTTC. Its protein product is CASSPLPGQGGYERYF.